Listed here are 26 T cell receptor beta chains from one sample, sequenced in a study of blood T cells in healthy people across ages. Primed by a sample-barcoded 5' primer and a J-beta primer mix, a second PCR proceeded for about 7 to 11 cycles. In TCRdb, the 5' RACE reads were re-called with MiXCR into one record per CDR3 protein. The sample holds 600,000 to 850,000 distinct CDR3 sequences, approximately 39% seen once. What was sequenced was blood. The origin of the receptors is a woman in her sixties in good health.

The V gene is TRBV29-1, the J gene TRBJ1-2; D is undetermined. The germline gives CDR1 SQVTM, CDR2 ANQGSEA. The length of the CDR3 is 10 residues. Deletions cut 8 bases from V and 3 bases from J, with 7 bases between. The CDR3 is CSSSDYGYTF. The CDR3 coding sequence is TGCAGCTCATCGGACTATGGCTACACCTTC.

V gene TRBV28 combines with J gene TRBJ2-7; the D call may be TRBD1 or TRBD2 (5 bases each). CDR1 and CDR2 from the germline V gene are MDHEN and SYDVKM. CDR3 length: 14 residues. V shed 6 bases and J shed 7 bases, with 19 bases lying between them. The CDR3 DNA reads TGTGCCAGCAGACTATCCGGGACCCCTAGGGAGCAGTACTTC. It yields the protein CASRLSGTPREQYF.

In DNA, the CDR3 is TGTGCCAGCAGCACCTACAGGGAAGGGTTCGAAGTCTCTGGGGCCAACGTCCTGACTTTC. Protein sequence: CASSTYREGFEVSGANVLTF. V and J are TRBV13 and TRBJ2-6, with a tentative D call TRBD1 (6 bases). This CDR3 is 20 amino acids long. The V end was cut by 5 bases, the J end by 0 bases, with 23 bases between. Looked up from germline, CDR1 is PRHDT and CDR2 is FYEKMQ (reference sequence).

There are a few counts of this clonotype. Written as DNA, the CDR3 is TGTGCCAGCTGGGTGGGGTCCGGCTCCTATAATTCACCCCTCCACTTT. It specifies CASWVGSGSYNSPLHF. V and J are TRBV6-5 and TRBJ1-6; no reliable D call. With 8 bases removed from V and 0 bases from J, the gap between germline ends came to 14 bases. From germline, CDR1 is MNHEY and CDR2 SVGAGI. CDR3 length: 16 residues.

The chain uses TRBV29-1 and TRBJ2-1; D remains unclear. The germline gives CDR1 SQVTM, CDR2 ANQGSEA. V was cut by 1 base and J by 9 bases, with 10 bases left in between. CDR3 size: 12 residues. The CDR3 sequence: CSVEVGSAEQFF. The CDR3 nucleotides read TGCAGCGTTGAAGTAGGCTCGGCTGAGCAGTTCTTC.

The chain employs TRBV3-1 and TRBJ1-4; no firm D call. Germline V gene lookup returns CDR1 LGHDT and CDR2 YNNKEL (reference sequence). The germline V and J ends were trimmed by 6 bases and 0 bases, with 8 bases remaining between them. CDR3 length: 14 amino acids. Here the CDR3 DNA reads TGTGCCAGCAGGCACAGTTCAACTAATGAAAAACTGTTTTTT. Translating it yields CASRHSSTNEKLFF. Together with reference TRBV3-1 and TRBJ1-4, the CDR3 gives the full variable domain: DTAVSQTPKYLVTQMGNDKSIKCEQNLGHDTMYWYKQDSKKFLKIMFSYNNKELIINETVPNRFSPKSPDKAHLNLHINSLELGDSAVYFCASRHSSTNEKLFFGSGTQLSVL.

The J gene is TRBJ2-3, the V gene TRBV20-1, with D perhaps being TRBD1 or TRBD2 (5 bases each). The CDR3 spans 13 residues. The V end was cut by 1 base, the J end by 6 bases, with 11 bases between. Germline lookup yields CDR1 DFQATT and CDR2 SNEGSKA (reference sequence). The CDR3, as DNA: TGCAGTGCTAGAGCCCTAAGGGACGATACGCAGTATTTT. It translates to CSARALRDDTQYF.

This clonotype showed up many times. The gene calls are TRBV29-1 and TRBJ2-5, with D possibly matching TRBD1 (5 bases). From germline, CDR1 is SQVTM and CDR2 ANQGSEA. The CDR3 extends over 11 amino acids. V dropped 7 bases and J dropped 1 base, with 7 bases sitting between them. The CDR3 DNA is TGCAGCGGCAGGGTCCAAGAGACCCAGTACTTC. This translates into CSGRVQETQYF.

This clonotype was detected only a few times. The rearrangement uses TRBV27 and TRBJ2-7; TRBD1 aligns across 7 bases. CDR1 is MNHEY and CDR2 is SMNVEV in the germline V gene (reference sequence). This CDR3 has 14 amino acids. V lost 4 bases to trimming and J lost 6 bases; unmatched junction nucleotides: 9. The CDR3 spells CASSSGQAHGEQYF. The CDR3 DNA is TGTGCCAGCAGTTCCGGACAGGCCCATGGCGAGCAGTACTTC.

This clonotype has more than one count but fewer than ten. The CDR3 sequence: CASRFSGTSGGGRTDTQYF. CDR3 sequence (DNA): TGTGCCAGCAGATTCTCCGGGACTAGCGGGGGGGGACGCACAGATACGCAGTATTTT. This rearrangement joins TRBV12-3 or TRBV12-4 to TRBJ2-3; 16 nucleotides line up with TRBD2. The V and J ends lost 6 bases and 1 base, in that order; junction bases with no gene match: 10. The CDR3 is 19 amino acids.

About this clonotype itself: A read error may explain this, as a much larger clone is one base away. The chain carries TRBV29-1 and TRBJ2-3; D is undetermined. Germline V gene sequence: CDR1 SQVTM, CDR2 ANQGSEA. V lost 4 bases, J lost 2 bases, and 25 bases lay in between. There are 18 residues in the CDR3. CDR3 loop: CSVVRMIITEAHTDTQYF. The CDR3 bases are TGCAGCGTTGTCCGAATGATTATAACAGAGGCCCACACAGATACGCAGTATTTT.

The gene calls are TRBV7-6 and TRBJ2-1; D possibly uses TRBD1 or TRBD2 (5 bases each). V shed 4 bases and J shed 7 bases, with 17 bases lying between them. The V gene's germline CDR1 is SGHVS and CDR2 FNYEAQ. This CDR3 is built from 15 residues. The CDR3 nucleotides are TGTGCCAGCAGCTCCCTTATAGAAGGGACGAATGAGCAGTTCTTC. Residues: CASSSLIEGTNEQFF.

Comment on this clonotype: A read error may produce the germline difference seen at one junction end. The chain links TRBV5-1 to TRBJ1-5; no clear D gene. This CDR3 is built from 13 residues. The germline V gene encodes CDR1 SGHRS and CDR2 YFSETQ. The CDR3 region has the DNA TGCGCCAACAGCTTGGAGGGCAAGCAGCCCCAGCATTTT. Protein: CANSLEGKQPQHF. Supplemented by reference TRBV5-1 and TRBJ1-5, the full variable domain reads KAGVTQTPRYLIKTRGQQVTLSCSPISGHRSVSWYQQTPGQGLQFLFEYFSETQRNKGNFPGRFSGRQFSNSRSEMNVSTLELGDSALYLCANSLEGKQPQHFGDGTRLSIL.

This sequence joins TRBV20-1 and TRBJ2-7; 9 nucleotides align to TRBD1. The ends lost 6 bases at V and 7 bases at J; junction bases unmatched: 7. Germline CDR1 and CDR2: DFQATT and SNEGSKA (reference sequence). The CDR3 consists of 12 residues. CDR3 sequence reads: CSAGTGTDEQYF. The CDR3 nucleotides are TGCAGTGCCGGGACAGGGACGGATGAGCAGTACTTC.

V gene TRBV7-9 combines with J gene TRBJ2-5; 11 bases fit TRBD1. The CDR3 runs to 16 residues. The ends lost 5 bases at V and 11 bases at J; junction bases unmatched: 16. The germline CDR1 and CDR2 sequences are SEHNR and FQNEAQ (reference sequence). CDR3 coding DNA: TGTGCCAGCAGCCTTTTCGGGACAGGGGGAGCGGATGAGCAGTACTTC. Protein product: CASSLFGTGGADEQYF.

This clonotype was seen a few times. CDR3 region: CASSFRGISSYNEQFF. The CDR3 DNA sequence: TGTGCCAGCAGCTTTAGAGGGATAAGCTCCTACAATGAGCAGTTCTTC. This chain links TRBV7-2 with TRBJ2-1, with D tentatively TRBD2 (5 bases). V lost 3 bases and J 0 bases, leaving 12 bases between the germline ends. Germline V gives CDR1 SGHTA, CDR2 FQGNSA. CDR3 size: 16 residues.

The genes are TRBV7-9 and TRBJ1-1; maybe TRBD1 (6 bases). CDR1 and CDR2 from the germline V gene are SEHNR and FQNEAQ (reference sequence). Trimming took 5 bases from V and 0 from J, leaving 13 bases between them. This CDR3 has 15 amino acids. In nucleotides, the CDR3 is TGTGCCAGCAGCGCACCGGGACATTTGAACACTGAAGCTTTCTTT. Encoded protein: CASSAPGHLNTEAFF.

This clonotype was observed a few times. The chain couples TRBV5-4 to TRBJ2-5; D is perhaps TRBD1 (5 bases). Germline CDR1 reads SGHNT; CDR2 reads YYREEE (reference sequence). The CDR3 is made up of 16 amino acids. Trimming cost V 6 bases and J 1 base, with 19 bases left between them. In DNA form, the CDR3 reads TGTGCCAGCACACTTGACAGAGCGTGGGGCCAAGAGACCCAGTACTTC. Its translation is CASTLDRAWGQETQYF.

This clonotype appeared a few times. One end of the junction varies from germline; a read error may be responsible. The chain carries TRBV6-5 and TRBJ2-3, with D tentatively TRBD2 (5 bases). This CDR3 has 15 residues. Germline CDR1 and CDR2: MNHEY and SVGAGI. Here the CDR3 DNA reads TGTGCTAGCAGTTATTTCAAGGCGGCCGAGGGTACGCGGTATTTT. This encodes CASSYFKAAEGTRYF.

The chain couples TRBV11-2 to TRBJ2-1; unclear D gene. Trimming removed 1 base at V and 13 bases at J, with 14 bases between. Germline lookup yields CDR1 SGHAT and CDR2 FQNNGV. This CDR3 is 13 amino acids long. The CDR3 DNA reads TGTGCCAGCAGCTTAGGACAACAAGAGACCCAGTTCTTC. Amino acid sequence: CASSLGQQETQFF. The full variable domain, its missing parts supplied by reference TRBV11-2 and TRBJ2-1, is EAGVAQSPRYKIIEKRQSVAFWCNPISGHATLYWYQQILGQGPKLLIQFQNNGVVDDSQLPKDRFSAERLKGVDSTLKIQPAKLEDSAVYLCASSLGQQETQFFGPGTRLTVL.

Only a few counts were recorded for this clonotype. The gene calls are TRBV7-2 and TRBJ1-5; D unresolved. Germline CDR1 reads SGHTA; CDR2 reads FQGNSA. The V end was cut by 1 base, the J end by 5 bases, with 15 bases between. The CDR3 totals 16 residues. Written as DNA, the CDR3 is TGTGCCAGCAGCTTAGGTAGCGTACTCAATTATCAGCCCCAGCATTTT. It encodes CASSLGSVLNYQPQHF. Full variable domain (outside the CDR3, taken from reference TRBV7-2 and TRBJ1-5): GAGVSQSPSNKVTEKGKDVELRCDPISGHTALYWYRQSLGQGLEFLIYFQGNSAPDKSGLPSDRFSAERTGGSVSTLTIQRTQQEDSAVYLCASSLGSVLNYQPQHFGDGTRLSIL.

The sample holds a few counts of this clonotype. The V gene is TRBV11-2, the J gene TRBJ2-3; the match to TRBD2 covers 9 bases. This CDR3 spans 14 amino acids. Losses at the gene ends were 7 bases for V and 4 bases for J; bases not matched to a gene: 6. Germline assignment: CDR1 SGHAT and CDR2 FQNNGV. The CDR3 here is CASTTSGDADTQYF. CDR3 DNA: TGTGCCAGCACGACTAGCGGTGATGCAGATACGCAGTATTTT.

This clonotype was counted only a few times. V usage is TRBV30 and J usage is TRBJ2-3; D gene unclear. The germline V gene encodes CDR1 GTSNPN and CDR2 SVGIG (reference sequence). The CDR3 sequence is 10 residues long. Trimming took 2 bases from V and 6 from J, leaving 3 bases between them. The CDR3 nucleotides read TGTGCCTGGAGTCGGGATACGCAGTATTTT. Translated: CAWSRDTQYF. The entire variable domain, with the rest obtained from reference TRBV30 and TRBJ2-3, is as follows: SQTIHQWPATLVQPVGSPLSLECTVEGTSNPNLYWYRQAAGRGLQLLFYSVGIGQISSEVPQNLSASRPQDRQFILSSKKLLLSDSGFYLCAWSRDTQYFGPGTRLTVL.

There are many counts of this clonotype. The rearrangement joins TRBV27 to TRBJ1-2, with 7 positions matching TRBD1. V shed 5 bases and J 6 bases; nucleotides not matched to a gene: 9. CDR3 length: 14 amino acids. Per germline, CDR1 MNHEY and CDR2 SMNVEV (reference sequence). CDR3 amino acids: CASSLTGVRHGYTF. The CDR3 nucleotides are TGTGCCAGCAGTCTTACAGGGGTTAGGCATGGCTACACCTTC.

This clonotype appeared a few times. The CDR3 DNA reads as TGTGCCAGCATGTCAGCGGGAGTTTCCGAGCAGTACTTC. Translating it yields CASMSAGVSEQYF. V usage is TRBV2 and J usage is TRBJ2-7; the match to TRBD2 covers 8 bases. CDR3 length: 13 amino acids. From germline, CDR1 is SNHLY and CDR2 FYNNEI. V gave up 7 bases and J gave up 6 bases; unmatched junction bases: 8.

The V and J genes are TRBV20-1 and TRBJ2-3; maybe TRBD2 (5 bases). CDR3 size: 16 residues. From germline, CDR1 is DFQATT and CDR2 SNEGSKA (reference sequence). V lost 0 bases to trimming and J lost 0 bases, with 13 bases between them. DNA of the CDR3: TGCAGTGCTAGAGATAACAAGCGGACTAGCACAGATACGCAGTATTTT. It specifies CSARDNKRTSTDTQYF.